This is a list of T cell receptor beta chains from one sample in a study of beta chain features in type 1 diabetes. Sequencing used immunoSEQ multiplex PCR; TCRdb keeps in-frame clones, though not all of them. The sample records 600,000 to 700,000 clones, roughly an eighth being singletons. The sequenced sample consisted of naive CD4+ T cells from blood. Receptors were obtained from a man aged 25-45 years with type 1 diabetes. Both conserved end residues are part of each CDR3.

v_gene,j_gene,CDR3aa
TRBV10-2,TRBJ2-1,CASMGLAGSGEQFF
TRBV7-9,TRBJ2-1,CASTSGWNEQFF
TRBV9,TRBJ1-1,CASSSHSGVMNTEAFF
TRBV10-3,TRBJ2-7,CAISEFSGKTYEQYF
TRBV5-6,TRBJ2-5,CASSLPTSGEQTQYF
TRBV5-5,TRBJ2-3,CASRWGNRQGPQYF
TRBV5-1,TRBJ2-7,CASSYNYEQYF
TRBV4-2,TRBJ1-2,CASSGPRGPFDGYTF
TRBV25-1,TRBJ1-1,CASSNRVAANTEAFF
TRBV9,TRBJ2-2,CASSVGALTGELFF
TRBV27,TRBJ2-6,CASSSDRAPGANVLTF
TRBV7-2,TRBJ2-3,CASSAMLRGRTDTQYF
TRBV4-3,TRBJ1-2,CASSQEPNYGYTF
TRBV5-1,TRBJ2-1,CASSPTPSSYNEQFF
TRBV2,TRBJ2-2,CASSERRGQGPGELFF
TRBV14,TRBJ2-2,CASGEITGELFF
TRBV6-6,TRBJ1-2,CASSSADGNYGYTF
TRBV2,TRBJ2-7,CASSVTGTGGTEQYF
TRBV11-2,TRBJ2-1,CASGTYRALKSSYNEQFF
TRBV7-3,TRBJ2-1,CASSATGGSYNEQFF
TRBV27,TRBJ2-7,CASSTSLTGRLSYEQYF
TRBV7-9,TRBJ1-2,CASSLGAVNYGYTF
TRBV4-3,TRBJ2-1,CASSPRPAGTISNEQFF
TRBV18,TRBJ2-5,CASSPRQEGALGETQYF
TRBV19,TRBJ2-7,CASTGTGGLEQYF